This T cell receptor beta chain was sequenced in a study of T cells in Graves' hyperthyroidism and ophthalmopathy. Hyperthyroidism of Graves' type that showed no ophthalmopathy progression within 18 months was stable. Thyroid ultrasound and orbital computed tomography, with clinical symptoms and serum thyroxine and TRAb, informed diagnoses. It was 8 to 10 ml of fresh peripheral blood that supplied the PBMCs. Using RNA transcripts as the source, TCR beta CDR3 regions were amplified. The HTBI primer set was used in a first-round RT-PCR of the TCR CDR3. TCRdb reanalysed the multiplex PCR reads using MiXCR and keeps one entry per CDR3 protein. The table records about 710,000 distinct CDR3 sequences, about 15% of them present only once. V was pared by 2 bases and J by 10 bases, with 17 bases between. The CDR3 sequence is 14 residues long. CDR1 and CDR2 from the germline V gene are SGHDT and YYEEEE. This clonotype has more than one count but fewer than ten.

The genes are TRBV5-6 and TRBJ2-3; a weak D match, TRBD1 (5 bases). The source is a man between 18 and 35 years old with Graves' hyperthyroidism. Sequencing input: blood. DNA of the CDR3: TGTGCCAGCAGCTTCCCAGACAAAAGGGGTCCGCAGTATTTT. It is translated as CASSFPDKRGPQYF.